One sample yielded the 27 T cell receptor beta chains listed below, sequenced in a study of technical replicates of blood from a handful of donors. Clones were read by immunoSEQ multiplex PCR, and TCRdb kept only the in-frame ones, dropping some. The table lists more than 65,000 clones, 85% to 95% of them singletons, with roughly 0.36% in the top ten. The sample consisted of T cells isolated from PBMCs. These receptors were taken from a human donor in good health.

The chain couples TRBV11-2 to TRBJ1-1; the D is unclear. The CDR3 runs 14 residues. Trimming stripped 2 bases from V and 0 bases from J, with 7 bases between. CDR1 and CDR2 from the germline V gene are SGHAT and FQNNGV. CDR3 coding DNA: TGTGCCAGCAGCTTAAACAGATTGAACACTGAAGCTTTCTTT. Its protein is CASSLNRLNTEAFF.

This chain joins TRBV6-1 and TRBJ2-5; D unclear. CDR1 is MNHNS and CDR2 is SASEGT in the germline V gene. The V and J ends lost 4 bases and 3 bases respectively, with 9 bases between them. The CDR3 contains 13 residues. The CDR3 protein is CASSGQTEETQYF. The DNA for the CDR3 is TGTGCCAGCAGTGGTCAAACAGAAGAGACCCAGTACTTC.

J is TRBJ1-1 and V is TRBV2; D unresolved. CDR3 length: 12 amino acids. Trimming took off 3 bases at V and 7 bases at J, with 9 bases between the two ends. Per germline, CDR1 SNHLY and CDR2 FYNNEI. The CDR3, as DNA: TGTGCCAGCAGTGATATTCCAGGTGAAGCTTTCTTT. It specifies CASSDIPGEAFF.

This chain connects TRBV28 to TRBJ2-7; D is ambiguous. V was cut by 5 bases and J by 4 bases, with 15 bases left in between. Germline CDR1 reads MDHEN; CDR2 reads SYDVKM. The CDR3 length is 14 residues. CDR3: CASSPSTVVYEQYF. The CDR3 DNA is TGTGCCAGCAGTCCGTCAACGGTGGTTTACGAGCAGTACTTC.

As DNA, the CDR3 is TGTGCCAGTAGTATAGGGAGGGGAACTGAAGCTTTCTTT. The encoded protein is CASSIGRGTEAFF. The chain uses TRBV19 and TRBJ1-1; D is possibly TRBD1 (5 bases). Deletions cut 1 base from V and 5 bases from J, with 8 bases between. Per the germline V gene, CDR1 is LNHDA and CDR2 is SQIVND (reference sequence). The CDR3 runs to 13 residues.

The J gene is TRBJ2-1, the V gene TRBV29-1, with D perhaps matching TRBD1 (6 bases). V shed 1 base and J shed 2 bases, with 12 bases lying between them. The CDR3 loop spans 15 amino acids. In germline, CDR1 is SQVTM, CDR2 ANQGSEA. The CDR3 protein is CSVEGAGVAYNEQFF. CDR3 coding DNA: TGCAGCGTTGAAGGAGCAGGGGTAGCCTACAATGAGCAGTTCTTC.

The V and J genes are TRBV5-4 and TRBJ2-2; D uncertain. Trimming shortened V by 4 bases and J by 6 bases, and 13 bases separated the two germline ends. The CDR3 is made up of 14 amino acids. The germline CDR1 and CDR2 sequences are SGHNT and YYREEE (reference sequence). CDR3 bases: TGTGCCAGCAGCCCTGAAAACTCGGCCGGGGAGCTGTTTTTT. Residues: CASSPENSAGELFF.

The chain links TRBV19 to TRBJ1-4; TRBD1 matches 8 bases. The CDR3 loop spans 15 amino acids. In germline, CDR1 is LNHDA, CDR2 SQIVND (reference sequence). The V and J ends lost 5 bases and 8 bases, in that order; junction bases with no gene match: 10. The CDR3 region is CASSDRGYGGEKLFF. The CDR3 coding sequence is TGTGCCAGTAGTGACAGGGGATATGGAGGAGAAAAACTGTTTTTT.

As DNA, the CDR3 is TGTGCCAGCAGTTACGCACATCCCCCCTGGGAGACCCAGTACTTC. It codes for CASSYAHPPWETQYF. The chain recombines TRBV6-6 with TRBJ2-5; D not resolved. The CDR3 runs to 15 residues. Germline assignment: CDR1 MNHNY and CDR2 SVGAGI (reference sequence). Trimming removed 2 bases at V and 5 bases at J, with 15 bases between.

The genes are TRBV25-1 and TRBJ2-5, with a weak D call TRBD1 (6 bases). Trimming took 6 bases from V and 4 from J, leaving 15 bases between them. Germline CDR1 is MGHDK and CDR2 is SYGVNS. The CDR3 contains 14 residues. CDR3 residues: CASSRAGAGETQYF. As DNA, the CDR3 is TGTGCCAGCAGCCGGGCAGGGGCTGGAGAGACCCAGTACTTC.

CDR3 in DNA: TGCAGCGTTGGAGAAACAGTATACACTGAAGCTTTCTTT. Translating gives CSVGETVYTEAFF. The J gene is TRBJ1-1, the V gene TRBV29-1, with no clear D. The germline gives CDR1 SQVTM, CDR2 ANQGSEA. The V and J ends lost 4 bases and 3 bases respectively, with 12 bases between them. The CDR3 has 13 residues.

Of note for this clone: Germline and junction disagree at one end, which may indicate a read error. The rearrangement uses TRBV28 and TRBJ2-7; 10 bases align to TRBD2. This CDR3 has 15 amino acids. Germline V CDR1 and CDR2: MDHEN, SYDVKM. CDR3 DNA sequence: TGTGCCAGCAGAGTCCTAGCGGGAGACTCCCACGAGCAGTACTTC. Translated, it gives CASRVLAGDSHEQYF.

CDR3 sequence: CAIGAGGGETQYF. In DNA, the CDR3 is TGTGCCATCGGGGCGGGAGGGGGGGAGACCCAGTACTTC. The chain combines TRBV10-3 with TRBJ2-5; 9 nucleotides align to TRBD2. This CDR3 is 13 amino acids long. Germline V gene data show CDR1 as ENHRY and CDR2 as SYGVKD. J lost 5 bases, V lost 8 bases, and 6 bases had no gene match.

J is TRBJ2-7 and V is TRBV11-3, with D hard to call. V was clipped by 4 bases and J by 9 bases, with 16 bases between them. Germline loops: CDR1 SGHNT, CDR2 YENEEA. This CDR3 has 13 residues. DNA of the CDR3: TGTGCCAGCAGCTCCAGCCTAGGCATATGGCAGTACTTC. It translates to CASSSSLGIWQYF.

The chain joins TRBV25-1 to TRBJ2-3; D is perhaps TRBD2 (5 bases). V shed 10 bases and J shed 1 base, with 9 bases lying between them. The CDR3 covers 12 residues. Germline CDR1 reads MGHDK; CDR2 reads SYGVNS. The CDR3 DNA reads TGTGCCACCGAAGCGGGCACAGATACGCAGTATTTT. Amino acid sequence: CATEAGTDTQYF.

The rearrangement joins TRBV6-5 to TRBJ1-1; D not certain. Between the trimmed V and J ends, which lost 8 bases and 0 bases, there was a span of 16 bases. Germline CDR1 is MNHEY and CDR2 is SVGAGI. The CDR3 consists of 15 residues. In DNA, the CDR3 is TGTGCCAGCTCAGTTTTCGGCGGCATGAACACTGAAGCTTTCTTT. Translating it yields CASSVFGGMNTEAFF.

The chain is built from TRBV7-2 and TRBJ2-3; the match to TRBD2 covers 10 bases. Germline V lookup: CDR1 SGHTA, CDR2 FQGNSA. The CDR3 extends over 16 amino acids. V was pared by 7 bases and J by 6 bases, with 13 bases of the junction left unmatched. CDR3 DNA sequence: TGTGCCAGCACCCGAGGGCTAGCGGGAGAGAGGGATACGCAGTATTTT. It yields the protein CASTRGLAGERDTQYF. Combining the CDR3 with reference TRBV7-2 and TRBJ2-3 gives the whole variable domain GAGVSQSPSNKVTEKGKDVELRCDPISGHTALYWYRQSLGQGLEFLIYFQGNSAPDKSGLPSDRFSAERTGGSVSTLTIQRTQQEDSAVYLCASTRGLAGERDTQYFGPGTRLTVL.

The DNA for the CDR3 is TGCGCATGCCGGGACAGAAAGGGAAATGAGCAGTTCTTC. Its protein product is CACRDRKGNEQFF. The rearrangement uses TRBV29-1 and TRBJ2-1; 7 bases match TRBD1. Germline assignment: CDR1 SQVTM and CDR2 ANQGSEA. The CDR3 totals 13 residues.

The chain joins TRBV10-1 to TRBJ2-7, with TRBD1 identical over 7 bases. V lost 4 bases and J lost 5; bases outside the gene matches: 8. The CDR3 totals 14 residues. Per germline, CDR1 WNHNN and CDR2 SYGVQD (reference sequence). The chain's CDR3 is CASSGGDRAHEQYF. In nucleotides, the CDR3 is TGCGCCAGCAGTGGGGGCGACAGGGCCCACGAGCAGTACTTC.

This chain uses TRBV29-1 with TRBJ1-4; D remains ambiguous. The CDR3 is 15 residues long. The germline V gene encodes CDR1 SQVTM and CDR2 ANQGSEA. The germline V and J ends were trimmed by 3 bases and 8 bases, with 19 bases remaining between them. CDR3: CSVEGIDGMGEKLFF. CDR3 sequence (DNA): TGCAGCGTTGAGGGTATCGACGGGATGGGAGAAAAACTGTTTTTT.

The chain carries TRBV5-1 and TRBJ2-5, with TRBD2 as a possible D gene (6 bases). This CDR3 region has 14 residues. Trimming took 5 bases from V and 5 from J, leaving 16 bases between them. CDR1 is SGHRS and CDR2 is YFSETQ in the germline V gene. The CDR3 region has the DNA TGCGCCAGCAGTATGAGGGGCCGGGAGGAGACCCAGTACTTC. Protein sequence: CASSMRGREETQYF.

The chain links TRBV19 to TRBJ1-2; D is unresolved. The V end was cut by 7 bases, the J end by 0 bases, with 9 bases between. CDR1 and CDR2 from the germline V gene are LNHDA and SQIVND (reference sequence). CDR3 size: 13 residues. CDR3 sequence reads: CASTFEPNYGYTF. CDR3 sequence (DNA): TGTGCCAGTACCTTTGAGCCTAACTATGGCTACACCTTC.

This clone came up once. This chain links TRBV6-5 with TRBJ1-4; D is uncertain. Trimming shortened V by 1 base and J by 0 bases, and 6 bases separated the two germline ends. CDR1 MNHEY and CDR2 SVGAGI come from the germline V gene. CDR3 length equals 15 residues. The chain's CDR3 is CASSYFGATNEKLFF. The CDR3 DNA follows: TGTGCCAGCAGTTACTTCGGAGCAACTAATGAAAAACTGTTTTTT.

This chain connects TRBV19 to TRBJ1-2; TRBD1 might be the D (5 bases). The CDR3 runs 13 residues. The V gene's germline CDR1 is LNHDA and CDR2 SQIVND (reference sequence). Trimming took 6 bases from V and 0 from J, leaving 8 bases between them. The CDR3 protein is CASRGLSNYGYTF. For the CDR3, the DNA is TGTGCCAGTAGGGGACTGTCTAACTATGGCTACACCTTC.

This clone was seen a single time. This chain links TRBV5-4 with TRBJ2-7; no reliable D call. This CDR3 contains 13 residues. The germline V and J ends were trimmed by 0 bases and 5 bases, with 9 bases remaining between them. Germline CDR1 reads SGHNT; CDR2 reads YYREEE (reference sequence). CDR3 nucleotides: TGTGCCAGCAGCTTGGAAGTCTACCACGAGCAGTACTTC. This gives the protein CASSLEVYHEQYF.

The chain links TRBV5-1 to TRBJ1-3, with 8 bases fitting TRBD1. Germline values: CDR1 SGHRS, CDR2 YFSETQ. The CDR3 is 15 residues long. With V trimmed by 5 bases and J by 8 bases, 12 bases remained unmatched. The DNA for the CDR3 is TGCGCCAGCAGGCTGTTACCTCAGGGGGCTGACACCATATATTTT. Translated, it gives CASRLLPQGADTIYF.

The genes are TRBV25-1 and TRBJ1-2; 7 nucleotides agree with TRBD1. The CDR3 length is 13 residues. Losses at the gene ends were 7 bases for V and 6 bases for J; bases not matched to a gene: 8. Germline V lookup: CDR1 MGHDK, CDR2 SYGVNS. The CDR3: CASTDGTANGYTF. In nucleotides, the CDR3 is TGTGCCAGCACCGACGGGACAGCTAATGGCTACACCTTC.